The present entry profiles one T cell receptor (beta chain) with its context. Its specific antigen is unknown. Base-call qualities are not available, and no considerably larger clone is one nucleotide away. Using the deep immunoSEQ assay, TCR CDR3 regions were amplified from genomic DNA by multiplex PCR. For each cell subset, the extracted genomic DNA was distributed evenly across all wells of several immunoSEQ 96-well plates, and each plate served as one replicate. For sorted subsets, each replicate PCR was loaded with around 200 ng genomic DNA, equivalent to some 31,000 T cell genomes. The purified libraries were quantified using a Qubit 3.0 fluorometer, sized with a Bioanalyzer 2100, and then quantified again using the KAPA Library Quantification kit. Each immunoSEQ 96-well plate was sequenced on its own single-read 150-cycle Illumina NextSeq 550 flow cell. The original methods were these. Because the immunoSEQ output included only junctional sequences and no quality scores, the filtering could not be the same as the filtering used for full-length reads. To assign V/J genes and CDR3, sequences were annotated against IMGT germline references using PyIR, a Python wrapper for IgBLAST v1.9. Reads with weak V/J assignments (E-value above 1e-6), missing CDR3, stop codons, out-of-frame junctions, or ambiguous translated residues were removed. V3J clonotypes were defined as sequences sharing the same inferred V gene, J gene, and CDR3 amino acid sequence. The percentage overlap between two repertoires was calculated by dividing the number of shared unique clonotypes by the size of the smaller repertoire. Three approaches were used to assess repertoire richness: RTK rarefaction, the Chao1 estimator, and Recon v2.1 estimates of unobserved clonotypes. Generation probabilities were computed with OLGA for all TCRbeta clonotypes obtained by the gDNA method from several donors. What TCRdb holds here is the immuneACCESS table cut down to in-frame rearrangements. Part of the clones is not present; checked against another copy, under half of the missing clones reflect an unresolved V gene, and the others are unexplained. V and J calls and clone size are copied from that table; D and trimming were computed from the DNA. In this sample the table shows 2 million to 2.5 million clones, approximately 90% of which occur a single time. The top ten clonotypes cover around 0.4% of the sample.

The donors were healthy, HIV-negative adults with no recently reported acute infections or vaccinations. Every donor was a Caucasian adult living in Nashville, Tennessee, USA. CD4+ T cells were enriched by magnetic negative selection; naive cells were then positively selected on CD45RA, and the negative fraction formed the memory subset. Blood was obtained by leukapheresis, after which PBMCs were separated by Ficoll-Histopaque density gradient centrifugation and cryopreserved in liquid nitrogen vapor phase. Analytical flow cytometry was used to check the purity and quantity of each magnetically sorted T cell population. From each sorted fraction, genomic DNA was isolated and quantified by UV absorbance on a Nanodrop 2000c. The CDR3 measures 16 amino acids from cysteine to phenylalanine. Of the read, only the CDR3 DNA is kept; its 48 bases are in frame from base 1. Taken from the germline V gene, the CDR1 and CDR2 loops are SGHRS and YFSETQ. V and J are trimmed by 4 bases and 7 bases, and the gene matches miss 10 bases of the junction.

The data were obtained in a study of shared clonotypes between healthy human individuals (TCRdb year 2020). In terms of the full investigation: Two women and a few men aged 18 to 49 years were included in the cohort. For each donor, three plates each were used for CD4 naive and CD4 memory, two plates were used for CD8 naive, and one plate was used for CD8 memory. To estimate repertoire size and how much clonotype sharing occurs between individuals, the study deeply sequenced the blood TCR repertoires of five healthy adults. To increase sequencing depth and limit assay-specific biases, different laboratories used diverse techniques to prepare libraries and sequence TCR repertoires. Between about 0.8 and 9 billion PBMCs per donor were obtained by leukapheresis.

Overall results and qualifications from the work: Only blood was sampled, and tissue TCR repertoires likely differ from those in blood. Naive subsets generally had larger estimated clonotype richness than memory subsets did. Pairwise subsampling led to the expectation that sequencing depth would affect the degree of clonotype sharing among donors. Incomplete sequencing was indicated by rarefaction of sorted-subset datasets, despite the large sequencing depth. When several donors were compared, the shared fraction of clonotypes was about 5.4% for naive CD4, 3% to 4% for naive CD8, more than 2% for memory CD4, and roughly 0.4% for memory CD8. Higher generation probabilities were observed for clonotypes shared by all four sorted-subset donors than for non-shared clonotypes. The genetic and exposure-history diversity represented was limited by the small number of donors.

The sequenced sample was naive CD4+ T cells from PBMCs. The sample's cell subset or site label, in plain terms: CD45RA+ positively selected. The chain is made from TRBV5-1 and TRBJ2-1; TRBD2 matches 11 bases in the middle. The sequence was collected from a man aged 18 to 35 in good health. Some clones in this sample may be carry-over from other donors' samples. CDR3 region: CASSRLTSGSFNEQFF. The nucleotide sequence reads TGCGCCAGCAGCCGCCTAACTAGCGGGAGCTTTAATGAGCAGTTCTTC.